This T cell receptor (beta chain) appears in the sequencing data of a study of cytomegalovirus exposure and HLA in healthy donors. Overall study: Early on, a data release was issued that held approximately 78 million unique TCRs from HLA-typed donors. Findings of the study overall: There were reportedly fewer N-insertions in an Asian-associated ancestry cluster than the roughly 670-donor mean, in a later analysis.

Donors consisted of healthy bone marrow donors. Though nominally healthy at sampling, donors likely had unrecorded immune exposures. Germline V gene lookup returns CDR1 SGHVS and CDR2 FQNEAQ. The CDR3 contains 15 residues. After removal of 7 bases from V and 3 bases from J, the junction contained 11 bases not matched to a gene. 13 Jbeta primers and 60 Vbeta primers were used for the PCR. The table came from immunoSEQ multiplex PCR; TCRdb's copy has only in-frame clones and leaves some out. In the table there are roughly 150,000 clones, over 80% of which are singletons. As concerns this clone: Its cognate antigen is unknown.

The genes are TRBV7-8 and TRBJ2-5; 7 nucleotides match TRBD1. This TCR came from a boy aged 2 to 10 in good health and CMV-seronegative. Sequencing input: PBMCs. CDR3 coding DNA: TGTGCCAGCACACAGGGGAATCCATTGGAAGAGACCCAGTACTTC. Its translation is CASTQGNPLEETQYF.